This T cell receptor (beta chain) derives from a study of blood T cell repertoires in COVID-19. Study-wide context: PBMCs, B-cell-depleted T cells, or T cells were the source of the cDNA or gDNA that made up the material.

This CDR3 is 12 amino acids long. V was clipped by 5 bases and J by 4 bases, with 8 bases between them. Per the study methods: Amplified reference gene primers provided the basis for estimating nucleated cell counts. Some clones are missing from TCRdb's copy, which holds only in-frame ones; the method was immunoSEQ multiplex PCR. V and J calls and clone size are those listed in that table; D and trimming were worked out from the DNA. The sample has about 220,000 clones; around 80% are singletons. The rearrangement uses TRBV12-3 or TRBV12-4 and TRBJ1-2, with D possibly matching TRBD1 (6 bases). Material for sequencing was peripheral blood. This clonotype was obtained from a man aged 25-45 years with active or convalescent COVID-19. DNA of the CDR3: TGTGCCAGCAGTAAGGGGGTCTATGGCTACACCTTC. Translation gives CASSKGVYGYTF.